In its sample, the clone carrying this T cell receptor (beta chain) was seen many times. Trimming pared 3 bases from V and 5 bases from J, leaving 15 bases between. The CDR3 totals 15 residues. Germline V gene lookup returns CDR1 SGHRS and CDR2 YFSETQ. The sample originates from a study of T-cell reconstitution after alpha-beta-depleted transplantation in children. Unique molecular identifiers were used to barcode this TCRbeta library. TCRdb called the PCR reads again in MiXCR, with one record for every CDR3 protein. The sample lists roughly 500,000 distinct CDR3 sequences; roughly an eighth were seen once.

The specimen comprised PBMCs from the stem cell graft donor, sampled from the stem cell graft. The sequence was collected from a human donor who donated a stem cell graft to a child with combined immunodeficiency. The genes are TRBV5-1 and TRBJ2-1, with D tentatively TRBD1 (6 bases). CDR3: CASSSSTGTNNEQFF. The CDR3, as DNA: TGCGCCAGCAGCTCGTCGACAGGCACCAACAATGAGCAGTTCTTC.